This T cell receptor (beta chain) was sequenced during a study of blood T cell repertoires in COVID-19. Study-wide context: Acute and convalescent COVID-19 samples came from the United States, Italy and Spain. PBMCs, B-cell-depleted T cells, or T cells provided the cDNA or gDNA that made up the material.

In the original workflow: Reference gene primer amplification yielded estimated nucleated cell counts. The protocol was immunoSEQ multiplex PCR, while the TCRdb copy is restricted to in-frame clones and leaves out a portion. V and J calls and clone size are given by that table; D and trimming were obtained from the DNA. The sample has around 170,000 clones, 90% seen once; the top ten hold 0.45% to 0.65%. V was shortened by 4 bases and J by 0 bases, with 6 bases between the two germline ends. This CDR3 has 13 amino acids. A single count supports this clone. The rearrangement uses TRBV12-3 or TRBV12-4 and TRBJ1-1, with D perhaps TRBD1 (5 bases). The sequencing sample was made of peripheral blood. The source is a man aged 45-60 years with acute or convalescent COVID-19. CDR3 loop: CASSSGMNTEAFF. The DNA for the CDR3 is TGTGCCAGCAGTTCAGGGATGAACACTGAAGCTTTCTTT.